These 8 T cell receptor beta chains were all obtained from the same sample, sequenced in a study of blood T cell repertoires in COVID-19. Here immunoSEQ multiplex PCR was the method, and the copy in TCRdb shows in-frame clones only, minus some. The top ten clones hold more than 1.5% of a sample with 90,000 to 120,000 clones, roughly 70% of them seen once. The sample consisted of peripheral blood. These receptors were taken from a woman in her thirties or forties with acute or convalescent COVID-19.

The CDR3 region is CASTDRDNSPLHF. CDR3 in DNA: TGTGCCAGCACTGACAGGGATAATTCACCCCTCCACTTT. The chain employs TRBV2 and TRBJ1-6, with 7 bases that match TRBD1. The CDR3 is 13 amino acids. From germline, CDR1 is SNHLY and CDR2 FYNNEI. The V and J ends lost 7 bases and 5 bases, in that order; junction bases with no gene match: 2.

The genes are TRBV10-3 and TRBJ1-2; 7 bases are shared with TRBD1. Germline CDR1 ENHRY, CDR2 SYGVKD. V shed 10 bases and J 0 bases; nucleotides not matched to a gene: 11. This CDR3 contains 15 residues. In DNA, the CDR3 is TGTGCCACCCGGGACAGCATCCAAGCTAACTATGGCTACACCTTC. Amino acid sequence: CATRDSIQANYGYTF.

The chain combines TRBV5-8 with TRBJ2-3, with D hard to call. The CDR3 spans 12 residues. CDR1 and CDR2 from the germline V gene are SGHTS and YDEGEE. V was shortened by 0 bases and J by 7 bases, with 6 bases between the two germline ends. CDR3 loop: CASSLASNTQYF. In DNA, the CDR3 is TGTGCCAGCAGCTTGGCCAGTAATACGCAGTATTTT. The complete variable domain, with remaining parts taken from reference TRBV5-8 and TRBJ2-3, reads EAGVTQSPTHLIKTRGQQATLRCSPISGHTSVYWYQQALGLGLQFLLWYDEGEERNRGNFPPRFSGRQFPNYSSELNVNALELEDSALYLCASSLASNTQYFGPGTRLTVL.

The rearrangement joins TRBV7-9 to TRBJ1-2; TRBD1 is a possible D gene (6 bases). This CDR3 comprises 12 residues. V was pared by 6 bases and J by 7 bases, with 12 bases between. The germline V gene encodes CDR1 SEHNR and CDR2 FQNEAQ (reference sequence). CDR3 region: CASSLGAAGYTF. For the CDR3, the DNA is TGTGCCAGCAGTTTGGGGGCCGCTGGCTACACCTTC.

The chain uses TRBV6-1 and TRBJ2-1, with D tentatively TRBD2 (5 bases). The germline CDR1 and CDR2 sequences are MNHNS and SASEGT. This CDR3 comprises 18 residues. Trimming took 3 bases from V and 0 from J, leaving 18 bases between them. The CDR3 DNA is TGTGCCAGCAGTGATCCCCGAGGAGGCCCGAGCTCCTACAATGAGCAGTTCTTC. It specifies CASSDPRGGPSSYNEQFF.

This clone has just a few counts. V and J are TRBV10-3 and TRBJ1-2; 9 nucleotides align to TRBD1. The V gene end was trimmed by 0 bases and the J gene end by 4 bases; junction bases not matched to a gene: 0. Germline values: CDR1 ENHRY, CDR2 SYGVKD. This CDR3 is 14 amino acids long. CDR3 nucleotide sequence: TGTGCCATCAGTGAGTCGGACAGGGGCTATGGCTACACCTTC. Protein sequence: CAISESDRGYGYTF.

The chain uses TRBV5-1 and TRBJ2-7; 9 nucleotides match TRBD1. The CDR3 loop spans 14 amino acids. The V gene's germline CDR1 is SGHRS and CDR2 YFSETQ. Unmatched junction bases numbered 8, after V lost 3 bases and J lost 7 bases. CDR3 DNA sequence: TGCGCCAGCAGCTGGGGACAGGGCCAACCAGAGCAGTACTTC. It encodes CASSWGQGQPEQYF.

The V gene is TRBV18, the J gene TRBJ1-2; 9 bases line up with TRBD1. The J segment lost 4 bases and the V segment lost 5 bases, leaving 11 bases of the junction unmatched. The CDR3 extends over 16 amino acids. CDR1 is KGHSH, CDR2 LQKENI, per germline. In nucleotides, the CDR3 is TGTGCCAGCTCATCCCGGACAGGGGAGACCTTCTATGGCTACACCTTC. As protein: CASSSRTGETFYGYTF. Supplemented by reference TRBV18 and TRBJ1-2, the full variable domain reads NAGVMQNPRHLVRRRGQEARLRCSPMKGHSHVYWYRQLPEEGLKFMVYLQKENIIDESGMPKERFSAEFPKEGPSILRIQQVVRGDSAAYFCASSSRTGETFYGYTFGSGTRLTVV.